This T cell receptor (beta chain) originates from a study of blood T cells in healthy people across ages (dated by TCRdb to about 2015). Notes on the research overall: In model experiments, roughly one uniquely barcoded TCR beta cDNA molecule per two T cells was captured by template switching. Using the same blood draw, the study looked at two additional independent replicas of 1 million unique cDNA reads for two donors, one aged 18 to 30 and the other aged 80 or older. To track age-related changes in TCR beta repertoire diversity, the study relied on deep sequencing normalized with unique cDNA molecular identifiers. Donors were grouped into four age groups: young (average approximately 16 years), middle-aged (around 39), aged (approximately 58) and long-lived (just over 80).

Trimming removed 0 bases from V and 3 bases from J; the gene matches leave 5 bases unexplained. CDR1 and CDR2, per the germline V gene (reference sequence), are DFQATT and SNEGSKA. From the cysteine through the phenylalanine, the CDR3 covers 15 amino acids. The sequence is cut down to CDR3 DNA, 45 bases in frame from base 1. The roughly 38 donors, aged about 6 to 95 years, were systemically healthy Caucasian individuals from Russia. Each donor gave 8 to 10 milliliters of peripheral blood, collected into EDTA-treated Vacutainer tubes. Ficoll-Paque density-gradient centrifugation was used to isolate PBMCs, with at least 7 million per sample. Trizol reagent was used to extract total RNA from PBMCs, with at least 5 micrograms per sample. The percentages of naive CD45RAhigh/CD27high T cells were determined by flow cytometry on a PBMC aliquot from every donor. On this clonotype itself: The antigen this receptor binds is unknown. No per-base quality is available; no much larger clone lies one base away.

Library construction relied on 5' RACE. Sequencer: Illumina HiSeq 2500. A second PCR of roughly 6 to 12 cycles was run with a J-beta primer mix and a sample-barcoded 5' primer. Each TCR beta cDNA molecule received a unique molecular identifier from a template-switch 5' adaptor carrying 12 random nucleotides. At least 2.5 million CDR3-containing paired-end reads were obtained from each sample. First-strand cDNA was synthesized from all RNA with the Mint cDNA synthesis kit, primed by a TRBC-specific oligonucleotide. Following uracil-DNA glycosylase treatment, a first 18-cycle PCR with universal primers M1SS and BC2_uni_R was performed on all cDNA. As for the authors' bioinformatics: For normalization, 1 million high-quality reads were randomly selected from each sample, with every read carrying a distinct molecular identifier. Instead of being binned into consensus sequences, reads that shared molecular identifiers were thrown out. MiTCR, with a Q25 quality threshold and the strictest error-elimination algorithm, was used for CDR3 identification, clonotype clustering and error correction. A nonparametric unseen species model with Euler transformation was used to estimate a lower bound on total TCR beta diversity. TCRdb applied fastp at Q25 and MiXCR to the public reads, then kept only in-frame beta chains. Identical CDR3 proteins give one entry, which carries the most common genes and DNA. TCRdb assigned the V and J calls; the authors' analysis was not used. Across this sample there are some 890,000 distinct CDR3 sequences, with 25% to 35% seen only once. The ten largest clones take up around 9.6% of the sample.

Overall study outcomes, separate from this receptor: Estimates of total diversity based on one million sequenced T cells were considered lower bounds and underestimates. Since profiling was done on bulk unsorted PBMCs, naive and antigen-experienced compartments could not be conclusively compared. There was a strong correlation between observed TCR beta diversity and the percentage of naive T cells measured by flow cytometry. Because donor CMV infection status was unknown, age-related changes in expanded clonotypes were potentially confounded. As age increased, observed TCR beta diversity per million T cells dropped in a roughly linear way, and a significant reduction was already evident by age roughly 36. The long-lived group showed more naive CD4+ T cells, fewer expanded clones and increased TCR diversity than the aged group, suggesting age selection.

A further study also used this sample, focusing on T cells of mothers and their children. In that second paper, the authors write: Donors were nine systemically healthy Caucasian individuals: three mothers and their six children. cDNA synthesis used all of the extracted RNA, with approximately 1.4 ug of RNA in each 15 ul reaction. Sample barcodes and 2-4 random nucleotides were added via the M1S primer in the second PCR. Over 8 million TCR beta CDR3 reads came from each mother, compared with some 3 million reads from each child. TCR recombination output is similarly shaped by thymic selection in related and unrelated pairs, with a minor effect exerted by inherited differences. Normalized repertoire overlap was always slightly but never significantly higher in related than unrelated mother-child pairs. With a sensitivity of about 100 clones per million clonotypes, no persistent microchimeric T cell clones were detected. In the study, deep NGS was used to compare the TCR beta repertoires of mothers and children, and features distinguishing related mother-child pairs from unrelated individuals were sought. On average, the children were approximately 11 +/- 4 years old, while the mothers were roughly 40 +/- 4 years old. After adapter ligation was performed with NEBNext reagents, the libraries were sequenced on an Illumina HiSeq 2000 with 100+100 nt paired-end reads. To prevent cross-contamination, the mother and child libraries were prepared one month apart and sequenced in separate runs. Between about 500,000 and 2,100,000 distinct TCR beta clonotypes were identified per donor. Naive TCR beta clonotypes were estimated from low-frequency clonotypes matched to each donor's FACS-determined naive share, without sorting.

This sequence was found in a woman between 40 and 55 years old in good health. The sequenced sample was blood. The sequence links TRBV20-1 to TRBJ1-2; 9 of the junction bases match TRBD1. The CDR3 corresponds to CSAREGQGVYYGYTF. The sequenced DNA: TGCAGTGCTAGAGAGGGACAGGGAGTTTACTATGGCTACACCTTC.